Shown below are 18 T cell receptor beta chains from a single sample sequenced in a study of regulatory T cells in long-lasting Graves disease. Time point defined: persistent/refractory GD, antithyroid drugs over 5 years with positive TRAb. From PBMCs, RNA was extracted and then used to make the TCR library. Construction of the TCR beta libraries employed iRepertoire HTBI primers in conjunction with Arm-PCR of CDR3 regions. From the multiplex PCR reads, TCRdb called clonotypes with MiXCR, one entry per CDR3 protein. The data show 700,000 or so distinct CDR3 sequences, with 25% to 35% seen just once and 40% to 50% held by the top ten. The specimen comprised peripheral blood mononuclear cells (PBMCs), sampled when the disease was refractory, from a patient treated with antithyroid drugs. The receptors come from a female donor with Graves disease.

Ten or more counts support this clonotype. V is TRBV12-3 or TRBV12-4 and J is TRBJ1-6, with D possibly TRBD1 on 6 matching bases. V shed 9 bases and J shed 4 bases, with 16 bases lying between them. CDR3 length equals 15 residues. The CDR3 sequence: CASTGRRGYNSPLHF. For the CDR3, the DNA is TGTGCCAGTACAGGGAGAAGAGGATATAATTCACCCCTCCACTTT.

This clonotype was seen a few times. This rearrangement joins TRBV6-1 to TRBJ1-5; D call uncertain. This CDR3 is 14 amino acids long. Per the germline V gene, CDR1 is MNHNS and CDR2 is SASEGT. Between the trimmed V and J ends, which lost 8 bases and 0 bases, there was a span of 11 bases. CDR3 sequence reads: CASRPVVSNQPQHF. CDR3 bases: TGTGCCAGCCGCCCGGTCGTTAGCAATCAGCCCCAGCATTTT.

This clonotype was seen just once. J is TRBJ2-7 and V is TRBV9, with 8 nucleotides matching TRBD1. The germline V gene encodes CDR1 SGDLS and CDR2 YYNGEE. After removal of 4 bases from V and 2 bases from J, the junction contained 8 bases not matched to a gene. The CDR3 runs 15 residues. CDR3: CASSQDPGQAYEQYF. The CDR3 nucleotides are TGTGCCAGCAGCCAGGACCCGGGACAGGCCTACGAGCAGTACTTC.

This clonotype has a handful of counts. This chain uses TRBV6-2 or TRBV6-3 with TRBJ2-7, with D maybe TRBD1 (6 bases). V lost 8 bases to trimming and J lost 3 bases, with 14 bases between them. In germline, CDR1 is MNHEY, CDR2 SVGEGT. This CDR3 has 13 amino acids. The CDR3 here is CASRRTANYEQYF. CDR3 in DNA: TGTGCCAGCCGTAGGACAGCCAACTACGAGCAGTACTTC.

Many counts were recorded for this clonotype. CDR3 sequence (DNA): TGTGCCAGTAGTTCTATCGGACTAGCGGGAGGATACGAGCAGTACTTC. Translated: CASSSIGLAGGYEQYF. The chain carries TRBV19 and TRBJ2-7; TRBD2 matches 14 bases. The junction had 7 bases not matched to a gene; V was cut back by 5 bases and J by 4 bases. CDR1 LNHDA and CDR2 SQIVND come from the germline V gene (reference sequence). The CDR3 extends over 16 amino acids.

The J gene is TRBJ1-2, the V gene TRBV12-3 or TRBV12-4, with 8 bases fitting TRBD1. The V gene end was trimmed by 6 bases and the J gene end by 3 bases; junction bases not matched to a gene: 18. The CDR3 runs 18 residues. As DNA, the CDR3 is TGTGCCAGCAGCCCCCTAGGGGCAGGGGGCGGCCGGGACTATGGCTACACCTTC. It yields the protein CASSPLGAGGGRDYGYTF.

The chain has TRBV9 and TRBJ1-2; 7 nucleotides align to TRBD1. Trimming cost V 4 bases and J 3 bases; bases outside gene matches: 9. CDR1 and CDR2 from the germline V gene are SGDLS and YYNGEE. This CDR3 is built from 15 residues. The CDR3 DNA follows: TGTGCCAGCAGCCCTGAAACGACAGGGCACTATGGCTACACCTTC. This codes for CASSPETTGHYGYTF.

The chain is built from TRBV15 and TRBJ1-1, with 7 nucleotides matching TRBD1. CDR3 size: 17 residues. CDR1 and CDR2 from the germline V gene are LNHNV and YYDKDF (reference sequence). J gave up 6 bases and V 4 bases, and 17 bases lay outside the gene matches. The CDR3 protein is CATSTAGFGQGGSEAFF. CDR3 DNA sequence: TGTGCCACCAGCACAGCTGGATTCGGGCAGGGGGGATCTGAAGCTTTCTTT.

This sequence joins TRBV29-1 and TRBJ2-2, with TRBD2 identical over 7 bases. J gave up 4 bases and V 4 bases, and 3 bases lay outside the gene matches. Germline CDR1 and CDR2: SQVTM and ANQGSEA. The CDR3 has 13 residues. In DNA form, the CDR3 reads TGCAGCGTTGTATCGGGGGGCACCGGGGAGCTGTTTTTT. Its protein product is CSVVSGGTGELFF.

The CDR3 region is CASFRDSHGYTF. CDR3 sequence (DNA): TGTGCCTCATTCCGGGACAGCCATGGCTACACCTTC. The rearrangement joins TRBV10-3 to TRBJ1-2; 7 bases map to TRBD1. This CDR3 spans 12 amino acids. Germline V lookup: CDR1 ENHRY, CDR2 SYGVKD. J gave up 6 bases and V 11 bases, and 9 bases lay outside the gene matches.

This clonotype was counted between two and nine times. The V call is TRBV4-1, the J call TRBJ1-5; a possible D gene is TRBD1 (5 bases). Trimming cost V 2 bases and J 9 bases, with 17 bases left between them. Germline assignment: CDR1 MGHRA and CDR2 YSYEKL. The CDR3 runs to 15 residues. CDR3 sequence reads: CASSQPTVGRGPQHF. The CDR3 DNA sequence: TGCGCCAGCAGCCAACCCACAGTGGGTAGGGGGCCCCAGCATTTT.

V usage is TRBV30 and J usage is TRBJ1-4; D might be TRBD1 (5 bases). The CDR3 extends over 15 amino acids. Trimming cost V 0 bases and J 7 bases, with 15 bases left between them. Germline CDR1 and CDR2: GTSNPN and SVGIG (reference sequence). The CDR3 region is CAWSVAGGEPEKLFF. The CDR3 DNA reads as TGTGCCTGGAGTGTAGCTGGGGGTGAACCTGAAAAACTGTTTTTT.

This chain links TRBV15 with TRBJ2-5; 9 bases are shared with TRBD1. CDR3 size: 14 residues. Germline CDR1 reads LNHNV; CDR2 reads YYDKDF (reference sequence). With 1 base clipped from V and 5 bases from J, the junction kept 2 bases outside the gene matches. This CDR3 reads CATSRVTGGETQYF. CDR3 DNA: TGTGCCACCAGCAGAGTCACAGGGGGCGAGACCCAGTACTTC.

The chain couples TRBV20-1 to TRBJ2-5; TRBD2 matches 14 bases. J gave up 4 bases and V 2 bases, and 9 bases lay outside the gene matches. This CDR3 contains 17 residues. The V gene's germline CDR1 is DFQATT and CDR2 SNEGSKA (reference sequence). The CDR3 loop reads CSARMGLAGASVETQYF. The CDR3 DNA is TGCAGTGCTAGAATGGGACTAGCGGGAGCAAGTGTAGAGACCCAGTACTTC.

This clonotype was seen a few times. V gene TRBV9 combines with J gene TRBJ1-1; 12 positions agree with TRBD1. This CDR3 region has 17 residues. Germline values: CDR1 SGDLS, CDR2 YYNGEE. J gave up 2 bases and V 0 bases, and 5 bases lay outside the gene matches. The CDR3 loop reads CASSVVGTGGANTEAFF. As DNA, the CDR3 is TGTGCCAGCAGCGTAGTGGGGACAGGGGGCGCAAACACTGAAGCTTTCTTT.

The rearrangement uses TRBV7-9 and TRBJ1-5; 7 positions match TRBD1. Germline values: CDR1 SEHNR, CDR2 FQNEAQ (reference sequence). This CDR3 region has 15 residues. After removal of 5 bases from V and 7 bases from J, the junction contained 11 bases not matched to a gene. CDR3 protein: CASSPDRAGDQPQHF. CDR3 sequence (DNA): TGTGCCAGCAGCCCTGACAGGGCGGGTGACCAGCCCCAGCATTTT.

This clonotype turned up a few times. This chain connects TRBV2 to TRBJ1-2; D might be TRBD1 (6 bases). The CDR3 sequence is 13 residues long. V was shortened by 2 bases and J by 10 bases, with 14 bases between the two germline ends. Germline CDR1 is SNHLY and CDR2 is FYNNEI. This chain's CDR3 is CASSEIQGSDYTF. In DNA, the CDR3 is TGTGCCAGCAGTGAAATACAGGGAAGTGACTACACCTTC.

The chain recombines TRBV9 with TRBJ2-2; 8 nucleotides agree with TRBD1. The trim removed 0 bases at V and 5 bases at J, leaving 3 bases unmatched. The germline gives CDR1 SGDLS, CDR2 YYNGEE. The CDR3 extends over 15 amino acids. The DNA of the CDR3 is TGTGCCAGCAGCGTAGATCAGGGGGCAACCGGGGAGCTGTTTTTT. It encodes CASSVDQGATGELFF.